This T cell receptor beta chain was captured by sequencing in a study of blood T cell repertoires in COVID-19. Study-wide background: Samples came from the United States, Italy and Spain, spanning acute and convalescent COVID-19. Sources were T cells, B-cell-depleted T cells, or PBMCs; the material itself was cDNA or gDNA.

The authors' processing: Estimates of nucleated cell counts were drawn from the amplification of reference gene primers. Profiled with immunoSEQ multiplex PCR; TCRdb holds only in-frame clones, not every one. The V and J calls and clone size are taken from that table; D and trimming were inferred from the DNA. The table lists around 130,000 clones, 80% to 90% of them singletons. The CDR3 runs 14 residues. V was trimmed by 5 bases and J by 6 bases, leaving 17 bases between them. The germline CDR1 and CDR2 sequences are SQVTM and ANQGSEA. The TCR comes from a man aged 65 to 79 with active or convalescent COVID-19. The chain has TRBV29-1 and TRBJ1-5; a possible D gene is TRBD1 (6 bases). Sample: peripheral blood. The CDR3 loop is CSVRADSSSQPQHF. CDR3 sequence (DNA): TGCAGCGTTCGAGCGGACAGCTCGAGTCAGCCCCAGCATTTT.